This TCR beta chain stems from a study of monozygotic twins with inflammatory bowel disease. There were eight separate reactions per sample in which cDNA was made. Two nested PCRs, run for approximately 17 and 9 cycles, were applied to TCRalpha and TCRbeta cDNA. From the 5' RACE reads, TCRdb lists one entry per CDR3 protein and no DNA. This sample lists roughly 300,000 distinct CDR3 sequences; its ten largest clones have less than 6.5%. Input material: blood. The TCR sequence derives from a human donor with ulcerative colitis or Crohn's disease, or a healthy co-twin of an affected twin (not recorded which).

The CDR3 spells CASSLNKQGLKNIQYF. The V call is TRBV4-3, the J call TRBJ2-4; TCRdb's D call, TRBD1, is unchecked because there is no DNA. Germline V gives CDR1 LGHNA, CDR2 YSLEER. The CDR3 contains 16 residues.